The sample holds many counts of the clone carrying this TCR beta chain. Its antigen is undetermined. This record comes from a study of Graves' ophthalmopathy and Graves' hyperthyroidism. Transcripts of RNA were the source for amplifying TCR beta CDR3 regions. Scientists carried out first-round RT-PCR using HTBI primers and then a second-round multiplex PCR. TCRdb called the multiplex PCR reads again in MiXCR, with one record for every CDR3 protein. The data hold 350,000 to 450,000 distinct CDR3 sequences, with around 19% observed a single time. Findings and limits, study-wide: Blood also held most thyroid clonotypes expanded above 0.001 frequency.

It was on clinical symptoms, serum thyroxine, TRAb, thyroid ultrasound and orbital computed tomography that diagnosis relied. The V end was cut by 7 bases, the J end by 0 bases, with 15 bases between. There are 15 residues in the CDR3. Looked up from germline, CDR1 is SGHTA and CDR2 is FQGNSA. The specimen sequenced was peripheral blood. The clonotype comes from a woman between 18 and 30 years old with Graves' ophthalmopathy. This chain connects TRBV7-2 to TRBJ1-2; a possible D gene is TRBD1 (5 bases). The CDR3 is CASTSRGGANYGYTF. CDR3 sequence (DNA): TGTGCCAGCACCTCCCGGGGGGGAGCTAACTATGGCTACACCTTC.